Presented here are 15 T cell receptor beta chains from one specimen sequenced in a study of blood T cells in healthy people across ages (dated by TCRdb to between 2014 and 2017). To prepare the library, 5' RACE was applied. Sequencing was carried out with an Illumina HiSeq 2500. A second PCR of about 7 to 12 cycles was performed with a sample-barcoded 5' primer and a J-beta primer mix. The raw public reads went through TCRdb reprocessing: fastp at Q25, MiXCR clone calling, in-frame beta chains kept. CDR3 protein duplicates are merged, each entry listing the most common genes and DNA. This sample lists 1.5 million to 2 million distinct CDR3 sequences; 30% to 40% were detected once. Jointly, the top ten make up approximately 10% of the sample. Sequencing input: blood. Receptor source: a woman aged 25-40 years in good health.

V and J are TRBV11-2 and TRBJ2-7, with D hard to call. Germline-derived CDR1 and CDR2 are SGHAT and FQNNGV. The CDR3 covers 15 residues. The V end lost 8 bases, the J end lost 6 bases, and 23 bases lay between the germline ends. CDR3 in DNA: TGTGCCAGCCGAACAACCGGCACCCCAGCTGCCGAGCAGTACTTC. It encodes CASRTTGTPAAEQYF.

The sample holds a few counts of this clonotype. This sequence joins TRBV29-1 and TRBJ2-1; TRBD2 might be the D (5 bases). CDR1 SQVTM and CDR2 ANQGSEA come from the germline V gene. The CDR3 runs to 17 residues. V lost 4 bases, J lost 0 bases, and 19 bases lay in between. The CDR3 sequence is CSVGSSGLLSSYNEQFF. The DNA for the CDR3 is TGCAGCGTTGGTTCCAGCGGACTCCTCAGCTCCTACAATGAGCAGTTCTTC.

V gene TRBV5-1 combines with J gene TRBJ2-5; possible D gene TRBD1, 6 bases. The CDR3 has 14 amino acids. The V gene's germline CDR1 is SGHRS and CDR2 YFSETQ. Between the trimmed V and J ends, which lost 9 bases and 2 bases, there was a span of 17 bases. As DNA, the CDR3 is TGCGCCAATGCAGGAAACAGGGCGCAAGAGACCCAGTACTTC. This translates into CANAGNRAQETQYF.

This clonotype was recorded many times. The rearrangement links TRBV12-3 or TRBV12-4 to TRBJ2-7, with TRBD1 matching over 9 bases. V gave up 8 bases and J gave up 4 bases; unmatched junction bases: 18. This CDR3 is built from 17 residues. The CDR3 coding sequence is TGTGCCAGCGCGGACAGGGGACCCCTGGGGCGGGGATACGAGCAGTACTTC. Its protein is CASADRGPLGRGYEQYF.

The chain links TRBV28 to TRBJ2-1; perhaps TRBD1 as D (5 bases). The CDR3 totals 15 residues. CDR1 MDHEN and CDR2 SYDVKM come from the germline V gene. Deletions cut 4 bases from V and 0 bases from J, with 10 bases between. This CDR3 reads CASSSFGASYNEQFF. CDR3 DNA: TGTGCCAGCAGTTCCTTTGGGGCCTCCTACAATGAGCAGTTCTTC.

The chain couples TRBV15 to TRBJ2-1, with 10 bases identical to TRBD2. Trimming cost V 1 base and J 5 bases; bases outside gene matches: 2. The V gene's germline CDR1 is LNHNV and CDR2 YYDKDF (reference sequence). The CDR3 runs 15 residues. CDR3 sequence (DNA): TGTGCCACCAGCAGAGTTAGCGGGGGGAACAATGAGCAGTTCTTC. It translates to CATSRVSGGNNEQFF.

A few counts support this clonotype. This rearrangement joins TRBV14 to TRBJ2-1, with TRBD2 matching 9 bases. Germline assignment: CDR1 SGHDN and CDR2 FVKESK. CDR3 length: 14 residues. V shed 9 bases and J 1 base; nucleotides not matched to a gene: 4. The CDR3 spells CASKLAGSYNEQFF. The CDR3 DNA reads TGTGCCAGTAAGCTAGCGGGGTCCTACAATGAGCAGTTCTTC.

This clonotype was picked up many times. This chain connects TRBV6-2 or TRBV6-3 to TRBJ2-7, with TRBD1 matching over 7 bases. This CDR3 is 14 amino acids long. The J segment lost 5 bases and the V segment lost 5 bases, leaving 9 bases of the junction unmatched. Germline lookup yields CDR1 MNHEY and CDR2 SVGEGT. Here the CDR3 reads CASSSRGQLDEQYF. In nucleotides, the CDR3 is TGTGCCAGCAGTAGCCGGGGACAGCTTGACGAGCAGTACTTC.

The chain joins TRBV6-5 to TRBJ1-2, with 7 bases identical to TRBD1. The germline V gene has CDR1 MNHEY and CDR2 SVGAGI. V was clipped by 4 bases and J by 4 bases; unmatched bases: 18. This CDR3 contains 18 residues. CDR3 in amino acids: CASSLRWTGEGLLYGYTF. The DNA of the CDR3 is TGTGCCAGCAGTTTGCGATGGACAGGAGAAGGGCTCCTCTATGGCTACACCTTC.

The chain uses TRBV20-1 and TRBJ2-3, with D unresolved. The CDR3 loop spans 13 amino acids. Trimming removed 3 bases from V and 2 bases from J, with 9 bases in between. Germline values: CDR1 DFQATT, CDR2 SNEGSKA (reference sequence). Here the CDR3 reads CSASSQTTDTQYF. The CDR3 DNA is TGCAGTGCTAGTAGCCAGACCACAGATACGCAGTATTTT.

This clonotype turned up a few times. This chain uses TRBV6-6 with TRBJ2-7; D is uncertain. CDR3 length equals 13 residues. V was cut by 4 bases and J by 5 bases, with 12 bases left in between. Per the germline V gene, CDR1 is MNHNY and CDR2 is SVGAGI (reference sequence). The CDR3 spells CASSSIAGNEQYF. The CDR3 DNA is TGTGCCAGCAGTTCAATAGCTGGTAACGAGCAGTACTTC.

Here the CDR3 DNA reads TGCAGTGCTAGTGGGGACAGAAATGAAAAACTGTTTTTT. It encodes CSASGDRNEKLFF. The V call is TRBV20-1, the J call TRBJ1-4, with 7 positions matching TRBD1. V shed 3 bases and J 5 bases; nucleotides not matched to a gene: 3. The CDR3 covers 13 residues. Germline V lookup: CDR1 DFQATT, CDR2 SNEGSKA (reference sequence).

This clonotype has at least ten counts. The chain combines TRBV12-3 or TRBV12-4 with TRBJ1-1; D call uncertain. This CDR3 region has 11 residues. V dropped 5 bases and J dropped 2 bases, with 3 bases sitting between them. This CDR3 reads CASSVNTEAFF. The CDR3 DNA follows: TGTGCCAGCAGTGTTAACACTGAAGCTTTCTTT.

The chain combines TRBV3-1 with TRBJ2-7; D is ambiguous. Germline CDR1 reads LGHDT; CDR2 reads YNNKEL (reference sequence). Trimming pared 6 bases from V and 6 bases from J, leaving 15 bases between. This CDR3 region has 13 residues. The CDR3 DNA is TGTGCCAGCAGAGTGGCTCAGCAGGCCGAGCAGTACTTC. This gives the protein CASRVAQQAEQYF.

This clonotype showed up many times. The genes are TRBV7-9 and TRBJ2-1; 15 nucleotides match TRBD2. Per germline, CDR1 SEHNR and CDR2 FQNEAQ (reference sequence). V dropped 4 bases and J dropped 8; count of bases not matched to a gene: 3. This CDR3 spans 15 amino acids. CDR3 sequence: CASSSGLAGGDEQFF. The DNA for the CDR3 is TGTGCCAGCAGCTCCGGACTAGCGGGGGGGGATGAGCAGTTCTTC.